The TCR beta chain under discussion was sequenced for a study of blood T cell repertoires in COVID-19 (dated by TCRdb to about 2020). Background on the whole study: Samples from collaborators originated in the United States, Italy and Spain and spanned both the acute and convalescent phases of COVID-19. The prospective study material was composed of cDNA or gDNA derived from T cells, B-cell-depleted T cells, or PBMCs. Deeply sampled blood TCRbeta repertoires from subjects exposed to, actively infected with, or recovered from COVID-19 were included in the dataset. A freely available public database, intended as a resource for researchers studying the immune response to SARS-CoV-2, is where the repertoires were released. The samples were drawn from two sources: the first 160 participants of the ongoing ImmuneRACE study, and 1,254 subjects contributed by 6 global collaborators. Sample metadata almost always included a de-identified subject ID, COVID-19 status, age in years and sex. HLA class I and class II types, where available, came from metadata supplied by the sample provider rather than from assay-based typing. Findings and caveats that apply to the study as a whole: How much clinical and demographic metadata was included differed by source and by participant, and the metadata was provided uncurated.

Participants in the prospective study were enrolled through a virtual design, were aged roughly 18 to 95 years, and lived in 24 United States geographic areas. Cohort assignment in the prospective study relied on participant-reported clinical history from a screening survey and a study questionnaire. In the prospective study, mobile phlebotomists collected whole blood, serum and a nasopharyngeal or oropharyngeal swab from each participant. Prospective study participants could optionally give additional blood draws and questionnaires over an approximately 2-month period. Blood samples from the prospective study were shipped frozen or at room temperature prior to DNA extraction. TCRbeta CDR3 regions were amplified from genomic DNA using the immunoSEQ Assay, a bias-controlled multiplex PCR. The study's own analysis went as follows. The number of nucleated cells in each sample was estimated by amplification of reference gene primers within the assay. To quantify the absolute abundance of each unique TCRbeta CDR3 rearrangement, sequence reads were collapsed and filtered. For each sample, productive Simpson clonality was calculated as the square root of Simpson's diversity index across productive rearrangements. TCRdb took this table from immuneACCESS and kept in-frame rearrangements with V and J called. Such tables lack part of the clones; where checked against another copy, unresolved V genes explain under half of the gap, and the rest is unexplained. V and J calls and clone size are given by that table; D and trimming were obtained from the DNA. The sample table holds approximately 450,000 clones, of which nearly 90% were seen once. In total, the top ten clones hold approximately 2% of the sample.

CDR1 and CDR2 were assigned from the germline V gene (reference sequence) as LGHDT and YNNKEL. The CDR3 runs 13 amino acids, cysteine and phenylalanine included. The CDR3 DNA has 39 bases and is translated from base 1. V lost 3 bases and J lost 4 bases; the stretch between them is 10 bases long. As for this clone: Its target antigen remains unknown. One base away there is no much larger clone; base qualities are not given.

Sequenced: PBMCs or T cells enriched from blood (not recorded which). This sequence originates from a woman aged 18-30 years with acute COVID-19. The chain is assembled from TRBV3-1 (or the pseudogene TRBV3-2) and TRBJ2-7, and TRBD2 may be the D gene, going by 5 matching bases. The CDR3 reads as follows: CASSQGGLYEQYF. The DNA is TGTGCCAGCAGCCAGGGTGGACTGTACGAGCAGTACTTC.